The clone carrying this T cell receptor (beta chain) appeared many times. Time point specified: sample taken at primary tumor resection. Extraction of whole RNA from tumor, nontumor lung or frozen PBMC preceded unsorted sequencing. V dropped 2 bases and J dropped 5 bases, with 8 bases sitting between them. CDR3 length equals 12 residues. Germline V gene data show CDR1 as SGHNT and CDR2 as YYREEE (reference sequence). This specimen comes from a study of spatial heterogeneity in lung cancer. TCRdb itself ran the 5' RACE reads through MiXCR, one entry per CDR3 protein. The table includes 25,000 or so distinct CDR3 sequences, about 4.7% detected once.

The source was PBMCs, collected at surgery. The V gene is TRBV5-4, the J gene TRBJ2-7; D is perhaps TRBD1 (5 bases). The clonotype comes from a male donor with early-stage non-small cell lung cancer. The CDR3 here is CASSLTGNEQYF. The DNA of the CDR3 is TGTGCCAGCAGCTTAACAGGTAACGAGCAGTACTTC. The full variable domain, rest sourced from reference TRBV5-4 and TRBJ2-7, is ETGVTQSPTHLIKTRGQQVTLRCSSQSGHNTVSWYQQALGQGPQFIFQYYREEENGRGNFPPRFSGLQFPNYSSELNVNALELDDSALYLCASSLTGNEQYFGPGTRLTVT.